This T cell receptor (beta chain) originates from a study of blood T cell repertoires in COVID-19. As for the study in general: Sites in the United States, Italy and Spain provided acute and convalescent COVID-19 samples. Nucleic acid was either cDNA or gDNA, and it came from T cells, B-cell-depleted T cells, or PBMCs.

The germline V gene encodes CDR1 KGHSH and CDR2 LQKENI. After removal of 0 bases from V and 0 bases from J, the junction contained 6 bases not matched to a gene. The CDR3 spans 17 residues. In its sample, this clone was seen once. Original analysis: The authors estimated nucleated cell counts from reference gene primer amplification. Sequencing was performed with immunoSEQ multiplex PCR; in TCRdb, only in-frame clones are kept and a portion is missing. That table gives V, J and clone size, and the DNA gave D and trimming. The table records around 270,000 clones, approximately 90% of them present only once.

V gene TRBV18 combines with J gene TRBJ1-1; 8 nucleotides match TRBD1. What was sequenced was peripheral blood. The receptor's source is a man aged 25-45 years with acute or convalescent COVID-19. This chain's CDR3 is CASSPPNRGLMNTEAFF. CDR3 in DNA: TGTGCCAGCTCACCACCGAACAGGGGGTTGATGAACACTGAAGCTTTCTTT.